This T cell receptor (beta chain) originates from a study of shared clonotypes between healthy human individuals. Study summary: Serving as donors were two women and a few men, whose ages spanned 18 to 49. Overall study findings and caveats: Sharing across several donors was seen in about 5% of naive CD4 clonotypes. Memory subsets had estimated richness that was generally smaller than that of naive subsets.

The V gene lost 6 bases and the J gene lost 7 bases, with 13 bases spanning the gap. Germline V gene sequence: CDR1 MDHEN, CDR2 SYDVKM. The CDR3 runs 13 residues. Sequencing was performed with immunoSEQ multiplex PCR; in TCRdb, only in-frame clones are kept and a portion is missing. In the table there are roughly 2,500,000 clones, approximately 93% of which are singletons. A word on this clone: The target antigen is unknown.

The receptor's source is a man between 18 and 35 years old in good health. Some clones in this sample may be carry-over from other donors' samples. Sequenced input: naive CD4+ T cells from PBMCs. This sample's subset: CD45RA+ positively selected. This chain uses TRBV28 with TRBJ1-5; unclear D gene. The CDR3 DNA is TGTGCCAGCAGCGCCCCAAACCGGCAGCCCCAGCATTTT. It specifies CASSAPNRQPQHF.